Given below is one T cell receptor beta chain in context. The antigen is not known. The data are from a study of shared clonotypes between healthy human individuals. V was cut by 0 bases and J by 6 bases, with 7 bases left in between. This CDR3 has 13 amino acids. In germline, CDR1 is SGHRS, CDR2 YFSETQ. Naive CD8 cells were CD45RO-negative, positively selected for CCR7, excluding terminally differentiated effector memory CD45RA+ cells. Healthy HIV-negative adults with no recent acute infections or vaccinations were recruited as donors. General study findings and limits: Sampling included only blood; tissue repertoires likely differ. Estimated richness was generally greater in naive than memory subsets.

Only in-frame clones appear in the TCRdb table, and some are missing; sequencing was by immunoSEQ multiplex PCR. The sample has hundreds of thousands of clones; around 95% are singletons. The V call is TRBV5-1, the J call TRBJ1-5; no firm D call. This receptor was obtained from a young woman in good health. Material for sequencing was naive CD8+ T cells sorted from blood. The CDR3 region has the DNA TGCGCCAGCAGCTTGGGGGGAGCTCAGCCCCAGCATTTT. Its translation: CASSLGGAQPQHF.